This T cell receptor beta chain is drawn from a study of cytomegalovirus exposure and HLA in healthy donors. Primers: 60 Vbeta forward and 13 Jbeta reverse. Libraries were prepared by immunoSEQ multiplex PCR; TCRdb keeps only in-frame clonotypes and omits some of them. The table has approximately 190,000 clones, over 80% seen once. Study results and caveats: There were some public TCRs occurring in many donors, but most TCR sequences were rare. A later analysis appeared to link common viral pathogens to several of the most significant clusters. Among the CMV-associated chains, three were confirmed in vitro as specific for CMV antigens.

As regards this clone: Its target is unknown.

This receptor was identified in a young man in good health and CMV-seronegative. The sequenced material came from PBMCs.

The CDR3 here is CASSSYGSGYTF. The CDR3 DNA follows: TGTGCCAGCAGCTCCTATGGGAGTGGCTACACCTTC. The genes are TRBV6-5 and TRBJ1-2; D is unclear. Germline V gives CDR1 MNHEY, CDR2 SVGAGI. The CDR3 consists of 12 residues. V was trimmed by 6 bases and J by 7 bases, leaving 12 bases between them.